This T cell receptor (beta chain) was observed in a study of blood T cells in healthy people across ages (dated by TCRdb to about 2015). Background for the entire study: In model experiments, template switching captured roughly one uniquely barcoded TCR beta cDNA molecule for every two T cells. Age-related changes in TCR beta repertoire diversity were measured in the study by deep sequencing normalized with unique cDNA molecular identifiers. The donors were divided into four age groups: young (average around 17 years), middle-aged (roughly 40), aged (roughly 60) and long-lived (82). To avoid experimental bias, donors of different ages were distributed randomly across sequencing lanes. The study analyzed two additional independent replicas of 1 million unique cDNA reads from the same blood draw for two donors, one aged 18 to 29 and one aged 80 or older. Broader findings and caveats from the paper: Estimates of total diversity based on one million sequenced T cells were considered lower bounds and underestimates. As age increased, observed TCR beta diversity per million T cells dropped in a roughly linear way, and a significant reduction was already evident by age 40. The CMV infection status of donors was not known, potentially confounding age-related changes in expanded clonotypes. The long-lived group showed more naive CD4+ T cells, fewer expanded clones and increased TCR diversity than the aged group, suggesting age selection. The percentage of naive T cells measured by flow cytometry correlated strongly with observed TCR beta diversity. Because profiling used bulk unsorted PBMCs, naive and antigen-experienced compartments could not be compared conclusively.

Measured from the cysteine to the phenylalanine, the CDR3 is 17 residues long. Only the CDR3 part of the read is kept: 51 bases, read in frame from the first base. From a lookup of the germline V gene, CDR1 and CDR2 are SGHRS and YFSETQ. V has 5 bases trimmed and J has 2 bases trimmed; junction bases matching no gene number 15. Library prep was done by 5' RACE. Data came from an Illumina HiSeq 2500. A second PCR of 7 to 11 cycles was run with a J-beta primer mix and a sample-barcoded 5' primer. A template-switch 5' adaptor carrying 12 random nucleotides introduced a unique molecular identifier onto each TCR beta cDNA molecule. Each sample yielded at least 3 million CDR3-containing paired-end reads. All of the RNA was converted into first-strand cDNA using the Mint cDNA synthesis kit, with a TRBC-specific oligonucleotide serving as the primer. After uracil-DNA glycosylase treatment, a first 18-cycle PCR used universal primers M1SS and BC2_uni_R on all cDNA. The source study handled its data this way. Normalization of each sample was performed by random selection of 1 million high-quality reads, each carrying a distinct molecular identifier. Instead of being binned into consensus sequences, reads with shared molecular identifiers were discarded. CDR3 identification, clonotype clustering and error correction used MiTCR with a Q25 quality threshold and the strictest error-elimination algorithm. Lower-bound total TCR beta diversity was estimated with a nonparametric unseen species model using Euler transformation. TCRdb trimmed public reads at Q25 via fastp, called clones via MiXCR and kept in-frame beta chains. Each entry merges the rows of one CDR3 protein and shows their most common DNA and genes. The V and J calls shown here were made by TCRdb, not taken from the authors' results. The sample yields over 1,200,000 distinct CDR3 sequences; 55% to 75% were counted once. Approximately 7% of the sample lies in the top ten.

A word on this clonotype: Its antigen remains unidentified. No clone much larger than this one lies a single base away; base qualities are absent.

The approximately 39 donors, aged 6 to 90 years, were systemically healthy Caucasian individuals from Russia. Each donor gave 9 to 10 milliliters of peripheral blood, collected into EDTA-treated Vacutainer tubes. Ficoll-Paque density-gradient centrifugation was used to isolate PBMCs, with at least 7 million obtained per sample. Total RNA was extracted from PBMCs with Trizol reagent, with at least 6 micrograms obtained per sample. For every donor, an aliquot of PBMCs went through flow cytometry to measure the percentages of naive CD45RAhigh/CD27high T cells. The sample was blood. Rearrangement joined TRBV5-1 to TRBJ2-5, with 7 central nucleotides matching TRBD2. This TCR derives from a man between 18 and 29 years old in good health. The CDR3 protein is CASRRGIEVGRQETQYF. The nucleotide sequence reads TGCGCCAGCAGGCGGGGGATCGAAGTGGGTAGGCAAGAGACCCAGTACTTC.